This T cell receptor beta chain was obtained from a study of blood T cell repertoires in COVID-19. Across the study: Whether acute or convalescent, the COVID-19 samples came from the United States, Italy and Spain.

Allocation to cohorts depended on clinical history reported by the participants. Cohort 3 donors were reported recovered after two negative PCRs, clearance, or symptom resolution. Using immunoSEQ multiplex PCR, the repertoire was profiled, and TCRdb retains in-frame clones only, with some absent. The sample lists some 170,000 clones, 75% to 85% occurring once. CDR3 length: 14 residues. Looked up from germline, CDR1 is MRHNA and CDR2 is SNTAGT. Trimming took 11 bases from V and 8 from J, leaving 19 bases between them. V is TRBV6-4 and J is TRBJ1-6, with D perhaps TRBD1 (5 bases). Sequencing was done on a sample of PBMCs or T cells enriched from blood (not recorded which). This clonotype originated in a man in his forties who had recovered from COVID-19. The CDR3 region has the DNA TGTGCCTCTCCCATGCAGGGTGATCATTCACCCCTCCACTTT. It specifies CASPMQGDHSPLHF.